This section outlines one TCR beta chain sequence together with its context. Its antigen is still unknown. The CDR3 has 15 amino acids. CDR1 LNHDA and CDR2 SQIVND come from the germline V gene (reference sequence). V shed 7 bases and J shed 2 bases, with 17 bases lying between them. Repertoires were generated with immunoSEQ multiplex PCR, while TCRdb's copy carries only in-frame clones and drops some. This sample has some 140,000 clones, with 65% to 90% found just once. The data were obtained in a study of T cell responses to AZD1222 COVID-19 vaccine. Study-level points and caveats: Nearly half of spike-specific TCRs reportedly target variant regions that are unmutated in the B.1.351 and B.1.1.7 variants.

The J gene is TRBJ1-1, the V gene TRBV19; unclear D gene. This clonotype was sampled from an adult who received the MenACWY meningococcal vaccine as a control. This specimen consisted of peripheral blood, obtained 28 days after the second dose of the MenACWY control vaccine. The CDR3 is CASILSATINTEAFF. The DNA for the CDR3 is TGTGCCAGTATCTTGAGTGCGACCATAAACACTGAAGCTTTCTTT.